A single sample is the source of the 20 T cell receptor beta chains below, sequenced in a study of siplizumab effects on memory and regulatory T cells. Clones were sequenced by immunoSEQ multiplex PCR, and TCRdb holds only the in-frame ones, with some missing. The top ten hold approximately 1.4% of the sample, which has 75,000 to 100,000 clones, about 94% seen once. Sequences were obtained from non-Treg CD4+ T cells sorted from blood. The receptors were gathered from a human donor in good health.

V usage is TRBV4-1 and J usage is TRBJ1-5; tentative D call: TRBD1 (5 bases). Germline V gene sequence: CDR1 MGHRA, CDR2 YSYEKL. This CDR3 contains 19 residues. Trimming took off 3 bases at V and 0 bases at J, with 21 bases between the two ends. The CDR3 loop reads CASSHQTGGVLSSNQPQHF. CDR3 coding DNA: TGCGCCAGCAGCCACCAAACGGGGGGAGTACTGAGTAGCAATCAGCCCCAGCATTTT.

About this clone: This CDR3 fails to terminate in the conserved phenylalanine or tryptophan, so it likely reflects a read error. No DNA is shown, since the ends of the CDR3 on it are uncertain; the CDR3 is the one TCRdb lists. The rearrangement links TRBV6-6 to TRBJ1-5. The CDR3 is made up of 13 amino acids, end residues included. The germline gives CDR1 MNHNY, CDR2 SVGAGI (reference sequence). The CDR3 sequence: CASSYSMGRERFL.

This clone was seen just once. The chain links TRBV5-1 to TRBJ2-1, with 12 bases fitting TRBD2. V was pared by 0 bases and J by 2 bases, with 9 bases of the junction left unmatched. Germline assignment: CDR1 SGHRS and CDR2 YFSETQ. There are 19 residues in the CDR3. CDR3 sequence (DNA): TGCGCCAGCAGCTTGGCTAGCGGGAGGGCCGCAAGAACCTACAATGAGCAGTTCTTC. This encodes CASSLASGRAARTYNEQFF.

For this clone: The junction departs from germline at one end; a sequencing error may be responsible. V is TRBV6-1 and J is TRBJ1-5; 9 positions agree with TRBD1. This CDR3 comprises 13 residues. Per the germline V gene, CDR1 is MNHNS and CDR2 is SASEGT. The CDR3 is CASSLLPGQGSEF. The CDR3 DNA reads as TGTGCCAGCAGTTTACTTCCGGGACAGGGCTCCGAATTT.

As DNA, the CDR3 is TGTGCCAGCAGTATAACAGGGAACCTATATAGCAATCAGCCCCAGCATTTT. This sequence encodes CASSITGNLYSNQPQHF. The chain combines TRBV28 with TRBJ1-5; D possibly corresponds to TRBD1 (6 bases). V dropped 5 bases and J dropped 0 bases, with 17 bases sitting between them. From germline, CDR1 is MDHEN and CDR2 SYDVKM. The CDR3 has 17 residues. Filled out from reference TRBV28 and TRBJ1-5, the complete variable domain reads DVKVTQSSRYLVKRTGEKVFLECVQDMDHENMFWYRQDPGLGLRLIYFSYDVKMKEKGDIPEGYSVSREKKERFSLILESASTNQTSMYLCASSITGNLYSNQPQHFGDGTRLSIL.

The CDR3 DNA sequence: TGTGCCAGCAGGCGGACTAGGGGGGAGAGAGGGGATGAGCAGTTCTTC. It yields the protein CASRRTRGERGDEQFF. The gene calls are TRBV6-6 and TRBJ2-1, with D possibly being TRBD2 (7 bases). V shed 6 bases and J shed 8 bases, with 23 bases lying between them. The CDR3 has 16 amino acids. Germline CDR1 and CDR2: MNHNY and SVGAGI (reference sequence).

The rearrangement links TRBV30 to TRBJ2-7; the D gene is possibly TRBD1 (6 bases). Looked up from germline, CDR1 is GTSNPN and CDR2 is SVGIG (reference sequence). Trimming left V 2 bases short and J 5 bases short, with 16 bases between. The CDR3 is 14 amino acids. The CDR3, as DNA: TGTGCCTGGAGTCCGCCGGGACATCTCCACGAGCAGTACTTC. Translated, it gives CAWSPPGHLHEQYF.

The chain couples TRBV27 to TRBJ2-3; D might be TRBD2 (6 bases). The V end was cut by 4 bases, the J end by 6 bases, with 20 bases between. Germline assignment: CDR1 MNHEY and CDR2 SMNVEV (reference sequence). The CDR3 totals 16 residues. CDR3 bases: TGTGCCAGCAGTTCTCAACTAGGAGGGAGAGGGGATACGCAGTATTTT. Its protein product is CASSSQLGGRGDTQYF.

This chain joins TRBV6-5 and TRBJ2-5; TRBD1 might be the D (6 bases). Per the germline V gene, CDR1 is MNHEY and CDR2 is SVGAGI. CDR3 length: 14 amino acids. V gave up 5 bases and J gave up 1 base, with 11 bases separating them. For the CDR3, the DNA is TGTGCCAGCAGTCCGGACAGAGGCCAAGAGACCCAGTACTTC. It yields the protein CASSPDRGQETQYF.

In this sample, this clone turned up once. V and J are TRBV28 and TRBJ2-3; 9 nucleotides align to TRBD1. The V segment lost 3 bases and the J segment 2 bases; nucleotides outside the gene matches: 6. The CDR3 totals 16 residues. Germline CDR1 and CDR2: MDHEN and SYDVKM. Here the CDR3 reads CASSFWGQGNTDTQYF. CDR3 DNA: TGTGCCAGCAGTTTCTGGGGACAGGGAAACACAGATACGCAGTATTTT.

The rearrangement joins TRBV7-8 to TRBJ1-3; no clear D. Germline lookup yields CDR1 SGHVS and CDR2 FQNEAQ. Trimming removed 2 bases at V and 0 bases at J, with 11 bases between. This CDR3 is 16 amino acids long. The CDR3 region is CASSLKMRTSGNTIYF. As DNA, the CDR3 is TGTGCCAGCAGCTTAAAAATGAGAACCTCTGGAAACACCATATATTTT.

The chain employs TRBV2 and TRBJ2-7; either TRBD1 or TRBD2 may fit D (6 bases each). The CDR3 totals 14 residues. CDR1 and CDR2 from the germline V gene are SNHLY and FYNNEI. Trimming left V 8 bases short and J 3 bases short, with 17 bases between. The CDR3 is CASVEGEGGYEQYF. The CDR3 DNA follows: TGTGCCAGCGTGGAGGGGGAAGGAGGCTACGAGCAGTACTTC.

The rearrangement joins TRBV7-9 to TRBJ2-3; D gene ambiguous. This CDR3 comprises 15 residues. V was trimmed by 2 bases and J by 0 bases, leaving 9 bases between them. The germline CDR1 and CDR2 sequences are SEHNR and FQNEAQ (reference sequence). CDR3 amino acids: CASSLQRPSTDTQYF. CDR3 nucleotides: TGTGCCAGCAGCTTACAGCGTCCTAGCACAGATACGCAGTATTTT.

Points on this clone: This specimen includes other DNA sequences encoding the same CDR3. The chain carries TRBV7-9 and TRBJ2-1; TRBD2 might be the D (5 bases). CDR3 length: 17 residues. The ends were cut back, 7 bases at V and 0 bases at J, with 19 bases in the middle. Germline V gives CDR1 SEHNR, CDR2 FQNEAQ (reference sequence). The CDR3 coding sequence is TGTGCCAGCAACCGCCGTCCACTAGTAGGCTCCTACAATGAGCAGTTCTTC. It yields the protein CASNRRPLVGSYNEQFF.

CDR3 protein: CASSERLGGETQYF. CDR3 nucleotides: TGTGCCAGCAGTGAACGACTAGGAGGAGAGACCCAGTACTTC. V gene TRBV6-1 combines with J gene TRBJ2-5, with D possibly matching TRBD2 (6 bases). CDR1 is MNHNS, CDR2 SASEGT, per germline. V lost 2 bases and J lost 4, with 11 bases in between. The CDR3 runs 14 residues.

The rearrangement uses TRBV5-4 and TRBJ1-1; no definite D call. The CDR3 loop spans 13 amino acids. Germline lookup yields CDR1 SGHNT and CDR2 YYREEE (reference sequence). V was pared by 6 bases and J by 7 bases, with 16 bases between. CDR3: CASKGVHTDEAFF. CDR3 sequence (DNA): TGTGCCAGCAAGGGAGTCCATACTGATGAAGCTTTCTTT.

V usage is TRBV27 and J usage is TRBJ2-1; 8 nucleotides agree with TRBD2. Germline CDR1 and CDR2: MNHEY and SMNVEV (reference sequence). CDR3 length: 15 amino acids. The J segment lost 3 bases and the V segment lost 7 bases, leaving 8 bases of the junction unmatched. CDR3 nucleotides: TGTGCCAGCACTTTCGATCTAGCGGGCTACAATGAGCAGTTCTTC. Translation gives CASTFDLAGYNEQFF.

CDR3 amino acids: CASSLSENYGYTF. In DNA, the CDR3 is TGTGCCAGCTCACTTTCCGAAAACTATGGCTACACCTTC. The rearrangement uses TRBV18 and TRBJ1-2, with D unclear. Germline loops: CDR1 KGHSH, CDR2 LQKENI. This CDR3 is 13 amino acids long. V was clipped by 4 bases and J by 2 bases, with 8 bases between them.

This CDR3 reads CASSLAGGSYNEQFF. The CDR3 bases are TGTGCCAGCAGTTTAGCGGGAGGATCCTACAATGAGCAGTTCTTC. The genes are TRBV27 and TRBJ2-1; 8 bases fit TRBD2. The CDR3 sequence is 15 residues long. Germline V CDR1 and CDR2: MNHEY, SMNVEV (reference sequence). J was trimmed by 1 base and V by 2 bases; bases with no gene match: 1.

The J gene is TRBJ1-3, the V gene TRBV19; D not certain. CDR3 length: 14 amino acids. Between the trimmed V and J ends, which lost 8 bases and 4 bases, there was a span of 15 bases. The germline V gene encodes CDR1 LNHDA and CDR2 SQIVND (reference sequence). CDR3 in amino acids: CASEVRGSGNTIYF. As DNA, the CDR3 is TGTGCCAGTGAGGTCCGGGGATCAGGAAACACCATATATTTT.